These 8 T cell receptor beta chains share one sample of origin, sequenced in a study of T cell repertoires in cytomegalovirus infection. The antigens of these receptors remain unknown. TCRdb re-derived calls from the reads in MiXCR, one entry per CDR3 protein. The repertoire holds fewer than 85,000 distinct CDR3 sequences, with around half as singletons. Sequenced material: CD8+ T cells from cultured PBMCs, taken from culture after CMV antigen stimulation. The receptors here all came from a human donor in good health (CMV status not recorded). Some clones in this sample may be carry-over from other donors' samples.

This clonotype turned up a few times. V usage is TRBV10-3 and J usage is TRBJ1-3; no clear D. This CDR3 comprises 13 residues. CDR1 and CDR2 from the germline V gene are ENHRY and SYGVKD. V was shortened by 10 bases and J by 0 bases, with 10 bases between the two germline ends. The CDR3: CATEAGSGNTIYF. DNA for the CDR3: TGTGCCACTGAAGCGGGCTCTGGAAACACCATATATTTT.

The J gene is TRBJ2-7, the V gene TRBV11-2; D is possibly TRBD2 (6 bases). Trimming removed 5 bases at V and 1 base at J, with 15 bases between. Per the germline V gene, CDR1 is SGHAT and CDR2 is FQNNGV. CDR3 length: 15 amino acids. This CDR3 is CASSHLRDSSYEQYF. In nucleotides, the CDR3 is TGTGCCAGCAGCCATCTCCGGGACTCTTCCTACGAGCAGTACTTC.

The chain carries TRBV7-6 and TRBJ1-4; TRBD1 agrees at 10 bases. CDR1 and CDR2 (germline): SGHVS, FNYEAQ. CDR3 length: 17 residues. V lost 5 bases and J lost 2; bases outside the gene matches: 8. CDR3 in DNA: TGTGCCAGCAGCGCGGACAGGGGGGGTCAGACTAATGAAAAACTGTTTTTT. It yields the protein CASSADRGGQTNEKLFF.

The J gene is TRBJ1-3, the V gene TRBV12-3 or TRBV12-4; D uncertain. CDR3 length: 11 residues. V lost 4 bases, J lost 10 bases, and 8 bases lay in between. This CDR3 is CASSSHLTIYF. The CDR3, as DNA: TGTGCCAGCAGTTCTCACTTGACCATATATTTT.

This clonotype was counted between two and nine times. The V gene is TRBV7-9, the J gene TRBJ2-7; tentative D call: TRBD2 (9 bases). The germline V gene has CDR1 SEHNR and CDR2 FQNEAQ (reference sequence). Trimming cost V 5 bases and J 11 bases, with 19 bases left between them. The CDR3 loop spans 13 amino acids. The CDR3 loop is CASSPGGGRGKYF. The CDR3 DNA sequence: TGTGCCAGCAGCCCAGGGGGCGGGAGGGGGAAGTACTTC. The full variable domain, with the rest looked up from reference TRBV7-9 and TRBJ2-7, is DTGVSQNPRHKITKRGQNVTFRCDPISEHNRLYWYRQTLGQGPEFLTYFQNEAQLEKSRLLSDRFSAERPKGSFSTLEIQRTEQGDSAMYLCASSPGGGRGKYFGPGTRLTVT.

The chain is built from TRBV12-3 or TRBV12-4 and TRBJ2-1; TRBD2 might be the D (6 bases). V was clipped by 6 bases and J by 7 bases, with 25 bases between them. This CDR3 is 17 amino acids long. CDR3 amino acids: CASRARDSEYVGNEQFF. The CDR3, as DNA: TGTGCCAGCAGGGCCCGGGACTCAGAATATGTGGGTAATGAGCAGTTCTTC.

This clonotype has only a few counts. The rearrangement links TRBV6-5 to TRBJ2-3; 8 bases agree with TRBD2. From germline, CDR1 is MNHEY and CDR2 SVGAGI. J was trimmed by 3 bases and V by 6 bases; bases with no gene match: 2. CDR3 length equals 13 residues. The DNA of the CDR3 is TGTGCCAGCAGAACTAGCGGTACAGATACGCAGTATTTT. Its translation is CASRTSGTDTQYF.

This chain uses TRBV10-3 with TRBJ2-7; D unresolved. Trimming left V 3 bases short and J 0 bases short, with 9 bases between. The CDR3 has 14 residues. CDR1 and CDR2 (germline): ENHRY, SYGVKD. The CDR3 DNA is TGTGCCATCAGTGAACCCCTTCGCTCCTACGAGCAGTACTTC. Its protein is CAISEPLRSYEQYF.